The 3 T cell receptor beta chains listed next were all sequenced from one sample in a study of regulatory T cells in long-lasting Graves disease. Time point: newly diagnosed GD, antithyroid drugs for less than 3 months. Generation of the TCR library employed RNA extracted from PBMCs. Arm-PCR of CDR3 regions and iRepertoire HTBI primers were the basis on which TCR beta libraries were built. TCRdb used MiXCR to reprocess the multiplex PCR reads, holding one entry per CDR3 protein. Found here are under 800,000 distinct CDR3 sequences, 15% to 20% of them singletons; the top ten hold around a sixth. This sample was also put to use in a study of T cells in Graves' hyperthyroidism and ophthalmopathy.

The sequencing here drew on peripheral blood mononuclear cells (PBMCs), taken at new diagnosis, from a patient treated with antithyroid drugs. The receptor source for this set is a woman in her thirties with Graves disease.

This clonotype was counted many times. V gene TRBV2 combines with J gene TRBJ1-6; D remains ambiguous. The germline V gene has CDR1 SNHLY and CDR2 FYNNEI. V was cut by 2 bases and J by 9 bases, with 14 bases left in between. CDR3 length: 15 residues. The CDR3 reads CASSEQAPPGSPLHF. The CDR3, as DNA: TGTGCCAGCAGTGAACAGGCCCCACCGGGTTCACCCCTCCACTTT.

CDR3 DNA: TGCAGTGCTAGTGATGGACAGGGTTATTTTTCTCTTAGCAATCAGCCCCAGCATTTT. Encoded protein: CSASDGQGYFSLSNQPQHF. This chain joins TRBV20-1 and TRBJ1-5, with 8 bases identical to TRBD1. Germline values: CDR1 DFQATT, CDR2 SNEGSKA (reference sequence). This CDR3 region has 19 residues. With V trimmed by 3 bases and J by 0 bases, 16 bases remained unmatched.

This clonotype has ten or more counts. The CDR3 bases are TGTGCCAGCGGACGGGGGCTGGCGGGGACCCAGTACTTC. Translated: CASGRGLAGTQYF. The chain uses TRBV7-2 and TRBJ2-5; the D call may be TRBD1 or TRBD2 (6 bases each). The CDR3 length is 13 residues. Germline values: CDR1 SGHTA, CDR2 FQGNSA. The ends were cut back, 8 bases at V and 7 bases at J, with 17 bases in the middle.